A selection of T cell receptor beta chains follows, all from one sample in a study of monozygotic twins with inflammatory bowel disease. Reprocessing the 5' RACE reads, TCRdb reports a single entry for every CDR3 protein and omits DNA. In all, the sample yields approximately 200,000 distinct CDR3 sequences. The sample taken for sequencing was blood. All receptors derive from a human donor with ulcerative colitis or Crohn's disease, or a healthy co-twin of an affected twin (not recorded which). The CDR3 runs from the conserved cysteine through the conserved F or W.

>TRBJ1-1|TRBV18
CASSPQGVVTEAFF
>TRBJ2-7|TRBV20-1
CSASSHYEQYF
>TRBJ1-5|TRBV6-2/TRBV6-3
CASSSQGTSQPQHF
>TRBJ2-3|TRBV5-1
CASSLAFYSTTDTQYF
>TRBJ2-2|TRBV5-4
CASSLGTFIGGYAPNTGELFF
>TRBJ2-1|TRBV5-1
CASSLAGADEQFF
>TRBJ2-2|TRBV5-1
CASSVAGELFF
>TRBJ1-1|TRBV29-1
CSAWTGANTEAFF
>TRBJ1-5|TRBV19
CASSTTFRGHEPQHF
>TRBJ2-7|TRBV3-1
CASSPSDREQYF
>TRBJ1-2|TRBV6-5
CASSYSYRVGDYGYTF
>TRBJ2-5|TRBV5-4
CASSYGQVGETQYF
>TRBJ1-2|TRBV6-1
CASSETVLYGYTF
>TRBJ2-6|TRBV24-1
CATSEASGANVLTF
>TRBJ2-1|TRBV3-1
CASRDRGQGEQFF
>TRBJ1-2|TRBV27
CASSYSGTGGNYGYTF
>TRBJ1-5|TRBV29-1
CSVSGAGGQPQHF
>TRBJ2-7|TRBV20-1
CSASPSVNGWEQYF
>TRBJ1-2|TRBV5-1
CASSLGTGYGYTF
>TRBJ2-1|TRBV5-6
CASSFRAPRGYNEQFF
>TRBJ1-5|TRBV5-5
CASSLTPGLEKPQHF
>TRBJ1-2|TRBV7-9
CASTGTGYYGYTF
>TRBJ2-1|TRBV14
CASSQGPTGFAYNEQFF
>TRBJ2-1|TRBV5-1
CASSGHSSYNEQFF
>TRBJ2-3|TRBV6-1
CASVGTSLGGDTQYF
>TRBJ2-2|TRBV11-2
CASSLDLRNTGELFF
>TRBJ1-2|TRBV9
CASSPPGAANYGYTF
>TRBJ2-3|TRBV5-1
CASSLPWTDTDTQYF
>TRBJ1-2|TRBV5-1
CASSPRTPNNYGYTF
>TRBJ2-7|TRBV20-1
CSARDPGVRSYEQYF
>TRBJ2-5|TRBV19
CASSIGRGGRTQYF
>TRBJ2-5|TRBV5-1
CASSLAGTEETQYF
>TRBJ2-5|TRBV5-1
CASSLPSEETQYF
>TRBJ1-5|TRBV3-1
CASSQGSGVSQPQHF
>TRBJ1-1|TRBV2
CASHDHTEAFF
>TRBJ2-2|TRBV7-9
CASSSLGGKNTGELFF
>TRBJ1-5|TRBV11-2
CASSPRQGGEPQHF
>TRBJ1-5|TRBV7-3
CASSLTRTGAGYSNQPQHF
>TRBJ1-1|TRBV12-3/TRBV12-4
CASRGRQNTEAFF
>TRBJ2-5|TRBV3-1
CASSQGKQTQYF
>TRBJ2-7|TRBV5-1
CASSSEVSYEQYF
>TRBJ2-2|TRBV5-1
CASSNGGSAPGGELFF
>TRBJ2-7|TRBV20-1
CSASELDSASSYEQYF
>TRBJ2-4|TRBV10-3
CAISENSLAKNIQYF
>TRBJ1-6|TRBV5-1
CASSPAIGTEGPLHF
>TRBJ2-3|TRBV6-1
CASSDRGRVTDTQYF
>TRBJ1-2|TRBV7-6
CASSRDPRGGYTF
>TRBJ2-7|TRBV10-3
CAISELEYYEQYF
>TRBJ2-7|TRBV5-1
CASSPQGGPYEQYF
>TRBJ2-5|TRBV5-4
CASSFPGLAGETQYF
>TRBJ2-5|TRBV4-1
CASSRTGETQYF
>TRBJ2-2|TRBV12-3/TRBV12-4
CASSLTGTSDGELFF